This entry concerns a single T cell receptor beta chain. Run at survey level, the immunoSEQ assay was version v3.0. Method: immunoSEQ multiplex PCR; TCRdb's copy keeps in-frame clones and lacks some. The sample has 17,000 or so clones, 75% to 90% seen once. V shed 1 base and J 1 base; nucleotides not matched to a gene: 5. The CDR3 runs to 18 residues. CDR1 and CDR2 from the germline V gene are SGHVS and FNYEAQ. This entry is derived from a study of long-term antiretroviral therapy in people with HIV. The V and J genes are TRBV7-6 and TRBJ1-4, with 11 bases identical to TRBD1. This receptor was identified in a man aged 45 to 65 with HIV. Sequencing used unsorted PBMCs, obtained 4.2 years after starting antiretroviral therapy. The CDR3 region has the DNA TGTGCCAGCAGCTTAGAAGGACAGGGGGCAGGAACTAATGAAAAACTGTTTTTT. It encodes CASSLEGQGAGTNEKLFF.